This TCR beta chain was captured by sequencing in a study of shared clonotypes between healthy human individuals. The overall study: Serving as donors were a couple of women and three men, whose ages spanned 18 to 49.

Overall study findings and caveats: The naive CD4 repertoires of a few donors were compared, and approximately 5.3% of clonotypes were shared. What naive subsets generally showed was a larger estimated richness than memory subsets showed.

The table came from immunoSEQ multiplex PCR; TCRdb's copy has only in-frame clones and leaves some out. The sample includes about 2,200,000 clones, approximately 94% seen only once; the top ten take more than 1.5%. As concerns this clone: Antigen specificity is unknown.

CD45RO-negative CD8 cells positively selected for CCR7 made up the naive population, which excluded terminally differentiated effector memory CD45RA+ cells. Germline CDR1 is SGHNT and CDR2 is YYREEE (reference sequence). V lost 5 bases and J lost 6, with 8 bases in between. CDR3 length: 12 amino acids. This TCR was sampled from a man younger than 35 in good health. Some clones in this sample may be carry-over from other donors' samples. The rearrangement joins TRBV5-4 to TRBJ2-2; D gene unclear. The sequenced sample consisted of naive CD8+ T cells from PBMCs. The CDR3 reads CASSPASGELFF. In DNA form, the CDR3 reads TGTGCCAGCAGTCCAGCGTCCGGGGAGCTGTTTTTT.